The 22 T cell receptor beta chains below all came from one sample that was sequenced in a study of blood T cell repertoires in COVID-19. Profiled with immunoSEQ multiplex PCR; TCRdb holds only in-frame clones, not every one. The data show more than 130,000 clones, roughly 80% seen once. Sequencing used peripheral blood. These receptor sequences come from a human donor in a cohort sampled during active COVID-19.

The chain has TRBV5-1 and TRBJ2-3; TRBD2 is a possible D gene (7 bases). The CDR3 covers 15 residues. V lost 1 base, J lost 4 bases, and 13 bases lay in between. From germline, CDR1 is SGHRS and CDR2 YFSETQ. CDR3 in amino acids: CASSLNGGPADTQYF. The CDR3, as DNA: TGCGCCAGCAGCTTGAACGGGGGGCCGGCAGATACGCAGTATTTT.

V and J are TRBV7-2 and TRBJ1-1; D remains unclear. Trimming cost V 2 bases and J 6 bases, with 16 bases left between them. The CDR3 sequence is 15 residues long. The V gene's germline CDR1 is SGHTA and CDR2 FQGNSA. The CDR3 here is CASSLRRPLSPEAFF. The CDR3 DNA follows: TGTGCCAGCAGCTTAAGGCGGCCCCTGTCCCCTGAAGCTTTCTTT.

The table lists this clone with a count of one. This chain's CDR3 is CASSTRQGERAPLHF. The CDR3 bases are TGTGCCAGCAGCACCCGACAGGGGGAGAGGGCACCCCTCCACTTT. This chain links TRBV11-1 with TRBJ1-6; TRBD1 agrees at 9 bases. Unmatched junction bases numbered 10, after V lost 5 bases and J lost 11 bases. CDR1 and CDR2 from the germline V gene are SGHAT and FQDESV (reference sequence). The CDR3 has 15 residues.

The chain carries TRBV27 and TRBJ2-7; 11 bases agree with TRBD1. With V trimmed by 6 bases and J by 7 bases, 5 bases remained unmatched. This CDR3 comprises 13 residues. From germline, CDR1 is MNHEY and CDR2 SMNVEV (reference sequence). The chain's CDR3 is CASRRTGGGEQYF. CDR3 nucleotides: TGTGCCAGCAGGAGGACAGGGGGCGGGGAGCAGTACTTC.

The rearrangement uses TRBV5-1 and TRBJ2-2, with 8 bases matching TRBD2. V dropped 0 bases and J dropped 4; count of bases not matched to a gene: 5. The CDR3 loop spans 16 amino acids. Germline CDR1 SGHRS, CDR2 YFSETQ. This CDR3 reads CASSLDAGGATGELFF. The CDR3 DNA reads TGCGCCAGCAGCTTGGACGCCGGGGGGGCCACCGGGGAGCTGTTTTTT. The full variable domain, its missing parts supplied by reference TRBV5-1 and TRBJ2-2, is KAGVTQTPRYLIKTRGQQVTLSCSPISGHRSVSWYQQTPGQGLQFLFEYFSETQRNKGNFPGRFSGRQFSNSRSEMNVSTLELGDSALYLCASSLDAGGATGELFFGEGSRLTVL.

This chain joins TRBV28 and TRBJ2-3, with TRBD1 identical over 12 bases. CDR3 length: 18 residues. CDR1 and CDR2 (germline): MDHEN, SYDVKM. The junction had 14 bases not matched to a gene; V was cut back by 8 bases and J by 2 bases. The CDR3 protein is CASGFSRDRGLPTDTQYF. Written as DNA, the CDR3 is TGTGCCAGCGGGTTCTCCAGGGACAGGGGGCTTCCCACAGATACGCAGTATTTT.

About this clone itself: An end of the junction does not agree with germline; a read error may underlie this. The rearrangement uses TRBV20-1 and TRBJ1-1; 7 bases are a match to TRBD1. The CDR3 covers 9 residues. CDR1 is DFQATT, CDR2 SNEGSKA, per germline (reference sequence). The CDR3: CSAADTGVF. CDR3 sequence (DNA): TGCAGTGCTGCTGATACAGGGGTTTTT.

The rearrangement joins TRBV18 to TRBJ2-7; TRBD1 matches 7 bases. Germline CDR1 is KGHSH and CDR2 is LQKENI. Unmatched junction bases numbered 3, after V lost 3 bases and J lost 1 base. This CDR3 spans 14 amino acids. The DNA of the CDR3 is TGTGCCAGCTCACCGGACAGGAATTCCTACGAGCAGTACTTC. It encodes CASSPDRNSYEQYF. Supplemented by reference TRBV18 and TRBJ2-7, the full variable domain reads NAGVMQNPRHLVRRRGQEARLRCSPMKGHSHVYWYRQLPEEGLKFMVYLQKENIIDESGMPKERFSAEFPKEGPSILRIQQVVRGDSAAYFCASSPDRNSYEQYFGPGTRLTVT.

V and J are TRBV5-1 and TRBJ1-1; TRBD1 matches 8 bases. Looked up from germline, CDR1 is SGHRS and CDR2 is YFSETQ. The V gene end was trimmed by 0 bases and the J gene end by 2 bases; junction bases not matched to a gene: 12. This CDR3 has 18 amino acids. CDR3: CASSLGQGINQKNTEAFF. Written as DNA, the CDR3 is TGCGCCAGCAGCTTGGGACAGGGGATTAATCAGAAAAACACTGAAGCTTTCTTT.

On this clone: At one of its ends the junction is not consistent with the germline gene, which may arise from a read error. The V call is TRBV2, the J call TRBJ1-1; no definite D call. CDR3 length: 13 residues. Germline CDR1 SNHLY, CDR2 FYNNEI. In DNA, the CDR3 is TGTGCCAGCATTGAAGTACGGGGCACTGAAGCTTTCTTT. This gives the protein CASIEVRGTEAFF.

The chain links TRBV7-2 to TRBJ1-5; D is perhaps TRBD1 (6 bases). V gave up 1 base and J gave up 7 bases, with 8 bases separating them. The CDR3 sequence is 13 residues long. Germline-derived CDR1 and CDR2 are SGHTA and FQGNSA. The DNA for the CDR3 is TGTGCCAGCAGCTTAGTAACAGGGCAGCCCCAGCATTTT. Its translation: CASSLVTGQPQHF. The entire variable domain, with the rest obtained from reference TRBV7-2 and TRBJ1-5, is as follows: GAGVSQSPSNKVTEKGKDVELRCDPISGHTALYWYRQSLGQGLEFLIYFQGNSAPDKSGLPSDRFSAERTGGSVSTLTIQRTQQEDSAVYLCASSLVTGQPQHFGDGTRLSIL.

The CDR3 loop is CASSVESGGWYNEQFF. The CDR3 DNA sequence: TGTGCCAGCAGCGTAGAGAGCGGGGGGTGGTACAATGAGCAGTTCTTC. This chain uses TRBV9 with TRBJ2-1; TRBD2 agrees at 9 bases. CDR1 SGDLS and CDR2 YYNGEE come from the germline V gene. V trimming: 0 bases; J trimming: 4 bases; junction bases outside the gene matches: 5. The CDR3 covers 16 residues.

This sequence joins TRBV27 and TRBJ1-3; TRBD1 agrees at 8 bases. Looked up from germline, CDR1 is MNHEY and CDR2 is SMNVEV (reference sequence). J lost 3 bases, V lost 5 bases, and 6 bases had no gene match. There are 15 residues in the CDR3. CDR3 amino acids: CASSLQGADGNTIYF. The CDR3 DNA is TGTGCCAGCAGTCTTCAGGGGGCGGATGGAAACACCATATATTTT.

The chain has TRBV27 and TRBJ2-1; D perhaps matches TRBD2 (5 bases). V lost 2 bases and J 2 bases, leaving 13 bases between the germline ends. Germline CDR1 is MNHEY and CDR2 is SMNVEV (reference sequence). The CDR3 consists of 16 residues. The CDR3 DNA is TGTGCCAGCAGTTTAGGAAGAACGGGGACCTACAATGAGCAGTTCTTC. Translation gives CASSLGRTGTYNEQFF.

The chain employs TRBV6-2 or TRBV6-3 and TRBJ2-3, with 10 bases aligning to TRBD2. This CDR3 contains 16 residues. CDR1 and CDR2 from the germline V gene are MNHEY and SVGEGT. After removal of 2 bases from V and 1 base from J, the junction contained 3 bases not matched to a gene. Here the CDR3 DNA reads TGTGCCAGCAGTTACGCTAGCGGGGGCGGCACAGATACGCAGTATTTT. Protein sequence: CASSYASGGGTDTQYF.

The chain combines TRBV19 with TRBJ1-3, with D unresolved. This CDR3 comprises 15 residues. CDR1 LNHDA and CDR2 SQIVND come from the germline V gene (reference sequence). Trimming pared 7 bases from V and 0 bases from J, leaving 13 bases between. Here the CDR3 reads CASTPREVSGNTIYF. In nucleotides, the CDR3 is TGTGCCAGTACCCCCCGTGAGGTCTCTGGAAACACCATATATTTT.

This chain links TRBV10-3 with TRBJ2-7; 12 bases map to TRBD2. Looked up from germline, CDR1 is ENHRY and CDR2 is SYGVKD. V trimming: 10 bases; J trimming: 3 bases; junction bases outside the gene matches: 13. The CDR3 is 16 amino acids. The CDR3 DNA is TGTGCCACCGGGAGGGCTAGCGGGGGGGGTAACTACGAGCAGTACTTC. Amino acids: CATGRASGGGNYEQYF.

The chain couples TRBV19 to TRBJ2-7; D may be TRBD1 (6 bases). The germline V gene has CDR1 LNHDA and CDR2 SQIVND (reference sequence). V shed 3 bases and J shed 6 bases, with 12 bases lying between them. This CDR3 is built from 13 residues. The CDR3 sequence is CASSMDLGGEQYF. CDR3 DNA: TGTGCCAGTAGTATGGACCTAGGGGGCGAGCAGTACTTC.

This chain uses TRBV5-5 with TRBJ2-1, with TRBD2 matching 11 bases. V gave up 4 bases and J gave up 4 bases; unmatched junction bases: 7. Germline V gives CDR1 SGHKS, CDR2 YYEKEE (reference sequence). The CDR3 runs to 16 residues. CDR3 region: CASSSVAGGPYNEQFF. The CDR3 coding sequence is TGTGCCAGCAGCAGCGTAGCGGGGGGGCCGTACAATGAGCAGTTCTTC.

The chain couples TRBV18 to TRBJ2-1, with a weak D call TRBD1 (5 bases). V lost 0 bases, J lost 6 bases, and 15 bases lay in between. This CDR3 has 16 residues. Per germline, CDR1 KGHSH and CDR2 LQKENI. The CDR3 nucleotides are TGTGCCAGCTCACCACCGTCCAGGGTTGGGATCAATGAGCAGTTCTTC. This sequence encodes CASSPPSRVGINEQFF.

The chain couples TRBV4-3 to TRBJ1-2; 8 nucleotides agree with TRBD1. Germline V gene data show CDR1 as LGHNA and CDR2 as YSLEER. J was trimmed by 5 bases and V by 0 bases; bases with no gene match: 14. The CDR3 has 18 amino acids. The CDR3 here is CASSQEAAGGDFLYGYTF. CDR3 DNA: TGCGCCAGCAGCCAAGAGGCCGCAGGGGGCGATTTTTTATATGGCTACACCTTC.

V usage is TRBV6-5 and J usage is TRBJ1-1; D not certain. Per the germline V gene, CDR1 is MNHEY and CDR2 is SVGAGI. The CDR3 runs to 13 residues. The V and J ends lost 8 bases and 3 bases respectively, with 13 bases between them. The CDR3: CASQRERDTEAFF. The CDR3 nucleotides are TGTGCCAGCCAAAGGGAGAGGGACACTGAAGCTTTCTTT.